Following are 13 T cell receptor beta chains from one sample sequenced in a study of CD8+CD57+ T cells in acquired aplastic anemia. Genomic DNA served as template for TCR beta VDJ and CDR3 profiling. MiXCR, applied by TCRdb to the reads, yields one record per CDR3 protein. The table shows 75,000 to 100,000 distinct CDR3 sequences, with roughly two thirds occurring only once. Patients chosen for sequencing had CD8+CD57+ cells that had expanded, as shown by flow cytometry. Sequencing used sorted CD4+, CD8+, or CD8+CD57+ T cells (not recorded which) from PBMCs. The origin of the receptors is a human donor with aplastic anemia.

This chain connects TRBV7-9 to TRBJ2-5; D is unresolved. Between the trimmed V and J ends, which lost 5 bases and 5 bases, there was a span of 9 bases. Germline CDR1 SEHNR, CDR2 FQNEAQ (reference sequence). This CDR3 region has 12 residues. CDR3 sequence (DNA): TGTGCCAGCAGCCCCCACCCGGAGACCCAGTACTTC. Its translation is CASSPHPETQYF.

The sample holds a few counts of this clonotype. The chain joins TRBV12-3 or TRBV12-4 to TRBJ1-2; D is undetermined. The CDR3 is made up of 12 amino acids. The germline V and J ends were trimmed by 4 bases and 5 bases, with 8 bases remaining between them. The CDR3 nucleotides are TGTGCCAGCAGTTCAGCAGGTTATGGCTACACCTTC. This gives the protein CASSSAGYGYTF.

The V call is TRBV7-9, the J call TRBJ2-5, with 7 bases matching TRBD2. CDR3 size: 15 residues. J was trimmed by 2 bases and V by 0 bases; bases with no gene match: 3. Germline V gene sequence: CDR1 SEHNR, CDR2 FQNEAQ (reference sequence). CDR3 sequence reads: CASSLASGGQETQYF. DNA of the CDR3: TGTGCCAGCAGCTTAGCTTCGGGGGGACAAGAGACCCAGTACTTC.

This chain uses TRBV2 with TRBJ2-7; 11 nucleotides agree with TRBD1. The CDR3 consists of 14 residues. Germline V gene sequence: CDR1 SNHLY, CDR2 FYNNEI. V lost 7 bases, J lost 5 bases, and 7 bases stayed unmatched. CDR3 region: CASNLGDRGNEQYF. The DNA for the CDR3 is TGTGCCAGCAATCTCGGGGACAGGGGGAACGAGCAGTACTTC.

This clonotype has more than one count but fewer than ten. The chain recombines TRBV10-3 with TRBJ2-7; 9 bases fit TRBD2. The CDR3 loop spans 13 amino acids. The V gene's germline CDR1 is ENHRY and CDR2 SYGVKD. Unmatched junction bases numbered 1, after V lost 5 bases and J lost 2 bases. The CDR3 loop reads CAISLAGTYEQYF. CDR3 sequence (DNA): TGTGCCATCAGTCTAGCGGGGACCTACGAGCAGTACTTC.

The chain combines TRBV20-1 with TRBJ1-6; maybe TRBD1 (5 bases). Trimming took 6 bases from V and 7 from J, leaving 19 bases between them. Germline CDR1 reads DFQATT; CDR2 reads SNEGSKA (reference sequence). This CDR3 is 15 amino acids long. CDR3 in amino acids: CSAKSEGTVNSPLHF. CDR3 in DNA: TGCAGTGCCAAGAGTGAGGGGACGGTAAATTCACCCCTCCACTTT.

This rearrangement joins TRBV24-1 to TRBJ2-5, with D hard to call. Between the trimmed V and J ends, which lost 5 bases and 4 bases, there was a span of 4 bases. Germline CDR1 KGHDR, CDR2 SFDVKD. This CDR3 region has 11 residues. CDR3: CATSVGETQYF. In DNA form, the CDR3 reads TGTGCCACCAGTGTTGGAGAGACCCAGTACTTC.

The chain uses TRBV25-1 and TRBJ1-5; 7 nucleotides align to TRBD1. The CDR3 covers 14 residues. From germline, CDR1 is MGHDK and CDR2 SYGVNS. With 5 bases clipped from V and 0 bases from J, the junction kept 1 base outside the gene matches. Written as DNA, the CDR3 is TGTGCCAGCAGTTCAGGGGGTAGCAATCAGCCCCAGCATTTT. This sequence encodes CASSSGGSNQPQHF.

The gene calls are TRBV5-1 and TRBJ2-7, with D maybe TRBD2 (6 bases). The germline V gene has CDR1 SGHRS and CDR2 YFSETQ. The CDR3 is made up of 14 amino acids. V was pared by 7 bases and J by 0 bases, with 14 bases between. The CDR3 nucleotides are TGCGCCAGCCACGGGGGTCGCAGCTCCTACGAGCAGTACTTC. Protein sequence: CASHGGRSSYEQYF.

This clonotype was seen a handful of times. The rearrangement joins TRBV20-1 to TRBJ1-1; D may be TRBD1 (6 bases). Between the trimmed V and J ends, which lost 6 bases and 0 bases, there was a span of 17 bases. Germline CDR1 and CDR2: DFQATT and SNEGSKA (reference sequence). This CDR3 is built from 15 residues. The CDR3 protein is CSASRGHRLNTEAFF. The CDR3 region has the DNA TGCAGTGCAAGCCGGGGACACCGACTGAACACTGAAGCTTTCTTT.

CDR3 residues: CASSDRVSTEAFF. The CDR3 region has the DNA TGTGCCAGCAGTGACAGGGTGAGCACTGAAGCTTTCTTT. V gene TRBV12-3 or TRBV12-4 combines with J gene TRBJ1-1; the match to TRBD1 covers 7 bases. The CDR3 spans 13 residues. V dropped 5 bases and J dropped 4; count of bases not matched to a gene: 4.

This clonotype was picked up many times. The J gene is TRBJ2-1, the V gene TRBV3-1; D assignment may be TRBD1 or TRBD2 (7 bases each). The CDR3 runs to 14 residues. The V gene's germline CDR1 is LGHDT and CDR2 YNNKEL (reference sequence). Trimming cost V 4 bases and J 7 bases, with 14 bases left between them. CDR3: CASSPGGVRNEQFF. The DNA of the CDR3 is TGTGCCAGCAGCCCAGGGGGGGTTAGGAATGAGCAGTTCTTC.

The chain is built from TRBV7-9 and TRBJ2-3; D is perhaps TRBD2 (6 bases). The CDR3 sequence is 13 residues long. In germline, CDR1 is SEHNR, CDR2 FQNEAQ (reference sequence). Deletions cut 3 bases from V and 3 bases from J, with 7 bases between. This CDR3 is CASSLGGTDTQYF. The CDR3, as DNA: TGTGCCAGCAGCTTGGGGGGAACAGATACGCAGTATTTT.